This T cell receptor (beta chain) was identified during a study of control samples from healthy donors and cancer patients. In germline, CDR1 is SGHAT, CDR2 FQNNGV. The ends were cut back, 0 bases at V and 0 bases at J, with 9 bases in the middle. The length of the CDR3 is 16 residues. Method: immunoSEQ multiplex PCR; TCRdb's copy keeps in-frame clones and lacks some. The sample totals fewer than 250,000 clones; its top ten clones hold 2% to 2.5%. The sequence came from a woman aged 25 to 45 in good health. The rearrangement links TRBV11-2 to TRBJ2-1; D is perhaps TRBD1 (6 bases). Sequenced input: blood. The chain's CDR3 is CASSLEGALSYNEQFF. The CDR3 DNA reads TGTGCCAGCAGCTTAGAGGGGGCCCTCTCCTACAATGAGCAGTTCTTC.